This T cell receptor beta chain was sequenced for a study of OX40 agonist ivuxolimab in advanced cancers. This CDR3 region has 12 residues. Germline assignment: CDR1 SGHAT and CDR2 FQDESV (reference sequence). Between the trimmed V and J ends, which lost 6 bases and 4 bases, there was a span of 6 bases. Measured with immunoSEQ multiplex PCR; TCRdb has only the in-frame clones, and not every one. Of fewer than 70,000 clones in the sample, 87% are singletons; the top ten hold around 15%. This sequence was found in an adult with an advanced solid tumor such as melanoma, head and neck, liver or kidney cancer. The chain has TRBV11-1 and TRBJ2-2, with D hard to call. The sample consisted of CD4+ or CD8+ T cells sorted from blood, taken in a trial of the OX40 agonist ivuxolimab. The CDR3 sequence: CASSFVTGELFF. The CDR3 DNA is TGTGCCAGCAGTTTTGTCACCGGGGAGCTGTTTTTT.